This T cell receptor beta chain was sequenced during a study of shared clonotypes between healthy human individuals. General study findings and limits: The expectation was that sequencing depth would affect clonotype sharing among donors. Genetic and exposure-history diversity was limited by the small donor number.

Trimming stripped 3 bases from V and 3 bases from J, with 15 bases between. From germline, CDR1 is LGHNA and CDR2 YSLEER. The CDR3 has 15 amino acids. This clone was counted once. Its specificity is unknown. CD8 memory comprised CD45RO+ plus CCR7-negative CD45RA+ TemRA cells. Generated by immunoSEQ multiplex PCR, the TCRdb table keeps only in-frame clones and is missing some. Of about 690,000 clones in the sample, 80% to 95% were seen once. The sequenced material came from memory CD8+ T cells from PBMCs. The subset here: CD45RO+ cells pooled with CCR7-negative TemRA cells. This sequence originates from a man aged 18 to 29 in good health. Some clones in this sample may be carry-over from other donors' samples. The V call is TRBV4-3, the J call TRBJ2-7; maybe TRBD2 (6 bases). This CDR3 reads CASSQGTGAFYEQYF. The CDR3 DNA is TGCGCCAGCAGCCAGGGAACGGGAGCTTTCTACGAGCAGTACTTC.